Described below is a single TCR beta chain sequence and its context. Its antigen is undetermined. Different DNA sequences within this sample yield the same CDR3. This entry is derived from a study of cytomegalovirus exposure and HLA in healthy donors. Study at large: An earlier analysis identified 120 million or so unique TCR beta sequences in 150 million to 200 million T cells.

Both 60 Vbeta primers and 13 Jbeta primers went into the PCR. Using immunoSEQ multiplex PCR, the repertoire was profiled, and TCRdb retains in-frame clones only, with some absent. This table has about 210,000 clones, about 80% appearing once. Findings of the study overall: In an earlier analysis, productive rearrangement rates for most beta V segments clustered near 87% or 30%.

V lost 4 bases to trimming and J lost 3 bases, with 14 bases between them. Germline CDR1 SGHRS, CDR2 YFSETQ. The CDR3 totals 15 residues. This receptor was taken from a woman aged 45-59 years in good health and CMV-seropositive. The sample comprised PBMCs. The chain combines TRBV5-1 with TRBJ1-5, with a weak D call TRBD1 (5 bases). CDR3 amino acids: CASSLSGYNNQPQHF. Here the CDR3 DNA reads TGCGCCAGCAGCCTGTCAGGGTATAACAATCAGCCCCAGCATTTT.